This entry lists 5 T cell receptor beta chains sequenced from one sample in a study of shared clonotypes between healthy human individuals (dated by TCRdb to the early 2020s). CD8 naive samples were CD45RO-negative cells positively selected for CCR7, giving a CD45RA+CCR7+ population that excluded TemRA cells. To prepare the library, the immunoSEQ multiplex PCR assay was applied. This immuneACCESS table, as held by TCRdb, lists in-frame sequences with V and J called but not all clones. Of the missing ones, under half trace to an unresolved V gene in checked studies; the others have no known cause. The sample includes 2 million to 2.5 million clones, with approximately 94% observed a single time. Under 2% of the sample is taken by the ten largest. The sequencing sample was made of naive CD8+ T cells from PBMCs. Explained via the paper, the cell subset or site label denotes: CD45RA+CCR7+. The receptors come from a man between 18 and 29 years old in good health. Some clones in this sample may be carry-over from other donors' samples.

CDR3 residues: CASSFSTSGPFDEQFF. The DNA for the CDR3 is TGTGCCAGCAGTTTTAGTACTAGCGGGCCCTTTGATGAGCAGTTCTTC. The rearrangement links TRBV27 to TRBJ2-1, with 9 bases identical to TRBD2. The V gene's germline CDR1 is MNHEY and CDR2 SMNVEV (reference sequence). With V trimmed by 3 bases and J by 8 bases, 11 bases remained unmatched. This CDR3 is 16 amino acids long.

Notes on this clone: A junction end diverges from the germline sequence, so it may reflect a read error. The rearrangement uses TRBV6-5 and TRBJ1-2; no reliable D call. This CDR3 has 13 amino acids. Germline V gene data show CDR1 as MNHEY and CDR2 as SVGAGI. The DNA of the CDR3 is TGTGCCAGCAGTTACTCCTCATTGACCGGCATGTCCTTC. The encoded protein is CASSYSSLTGMSF.

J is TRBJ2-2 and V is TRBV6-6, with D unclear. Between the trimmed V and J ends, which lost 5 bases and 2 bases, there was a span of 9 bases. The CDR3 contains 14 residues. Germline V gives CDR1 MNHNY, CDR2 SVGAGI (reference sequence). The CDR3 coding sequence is TGTGCCAGCAGTGCGCGGTTCAACACCGGGGAGCTGTTTTTT. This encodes CASSARFNTGELFF.

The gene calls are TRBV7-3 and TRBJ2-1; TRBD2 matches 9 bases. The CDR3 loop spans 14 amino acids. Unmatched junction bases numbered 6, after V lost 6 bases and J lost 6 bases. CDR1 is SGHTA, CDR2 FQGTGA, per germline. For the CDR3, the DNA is TGTGCCAGCAGTCAAGCGGGGGGAGGCAATGAGCAGTTCTTC. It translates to CASSQAGGGNEQFF. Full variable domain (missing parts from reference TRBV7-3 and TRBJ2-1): GAGVSQTPSNKVTEKGKYVELRCDPISGHTALYWYRQSLGQGPEFLIYFQGTGAADDSGLPNDRFFAVRPEGSVSTLKIQRTERGDSAVYLCASSQAGGGNEQFFGPGTRLTVL.

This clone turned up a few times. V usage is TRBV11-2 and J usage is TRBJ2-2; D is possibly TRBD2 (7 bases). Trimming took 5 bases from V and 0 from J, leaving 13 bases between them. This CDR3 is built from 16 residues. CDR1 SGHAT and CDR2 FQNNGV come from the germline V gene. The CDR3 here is CASSGRDTPNTGELFF. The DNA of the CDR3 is TGTGCCAGCAGCGGGAGGGACACACCGAACACCGGGGAGCTGTTTTTT.